The text below deals with one T cell receptor (beta chain). The antigen is undetermined. No culture step preceded sequencing of the ex vivo isolated memory T cells. This entry comes from a study of CD4 T cell repertoires in COVID-19. Overall study context: After 10 days of IL-2 expansion, CFSE-low cells were relabeled and restimulated with other coronavirus spikes.

Produced via immunoSEQ multiplex PCR; TCRdb's table is partial and in-frame only. The sample yields fewer than 100,000 clones, 83% seen once. Study-level findings and limits: In SARS-CoV and/or HKU1 spike cultures, between about 6 and 25% of SARS-CoV-2 clonotypes reappeared.

This sequence was found in a human donor who had COVID-19. This specimen was CD4+ T cells from peripheral blood, taken after recovery from COVID-19.

CDR3 sequence reads: CASSVGGGESNQPQHF. In DNA, the CDR3 is TGTGCCAGCAGCGTAGGCGGGGGGGAGAGCAATCAGCCCCAGCATTTT. The chain recombines TRBV9 with TRBJ1-5, with TRBD1 as a possible D gene (5 bases). Germline V gives CDR1 SGDLS, CDR2 YYNGEE. V gave up 0 bases and J gave up 1 base, with 11 bases separating them. CDR3 length: 16 amino acids.